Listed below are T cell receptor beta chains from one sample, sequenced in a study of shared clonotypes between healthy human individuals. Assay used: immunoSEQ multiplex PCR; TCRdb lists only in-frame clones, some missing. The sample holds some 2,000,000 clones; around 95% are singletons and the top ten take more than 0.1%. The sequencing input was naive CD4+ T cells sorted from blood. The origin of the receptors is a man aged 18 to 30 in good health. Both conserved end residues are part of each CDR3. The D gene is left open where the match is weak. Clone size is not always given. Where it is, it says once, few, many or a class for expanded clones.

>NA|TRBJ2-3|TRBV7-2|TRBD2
CASSLVAGGTDTQYF
TGTGCCAGCAGCTTAGTAGCGGGAGGGACAGATACGCAGTATTTT
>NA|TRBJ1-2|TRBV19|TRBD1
CASSIPPGGNGYTF
TGTGCCAGTAGTATCCCCCCAGGGGGGAACGGCTACACCTTC
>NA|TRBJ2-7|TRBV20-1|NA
CSATPGYEQYF
TGCAGTGCGACGCCGGGCTACGAGCAGTACTTC
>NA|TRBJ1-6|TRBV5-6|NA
CASSRVYYNSPLHF
TGTGCCAGCAGCCGGGTGTACTATAATTCACCCCTCCACTTT
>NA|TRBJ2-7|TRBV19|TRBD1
CASSIDPGTGSYEQYF
TGTGCCAGTAGTATAGATCCCGGGACAGGGTCCTACGAGCAGTACTTC
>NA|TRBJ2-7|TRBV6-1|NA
CASSEIWFSSYEQYF
TGTGCCAGCAGTGAAATTTGGTTTAGCTCCTACGAGCAGTACTTC
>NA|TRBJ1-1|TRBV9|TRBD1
CASSQWTGGHTEAFF
TGTGCCAGCAGCCAGTGGACAGGGGGGCACACTGAAGCTTTCTTT
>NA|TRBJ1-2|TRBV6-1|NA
CASSEARGERGGYGYTF
TGTGCCAGCAGTGAAGCCCGTGGAGAGAGGGGGGGCTATGGCTACACCTTC
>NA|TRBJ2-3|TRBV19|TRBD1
CASSTGTGAFTSTDTQYF
TGTGCCAGTAGCACCGGGACAGGGGCCTTTACTAGCACAGATACGCAGTATTTT
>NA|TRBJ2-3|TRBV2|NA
CASRYGSRASTDTQYF
TGTGCCAGCAGGTACGGGAGCAGGGCTAGCACAGATACGCAGTATTTT
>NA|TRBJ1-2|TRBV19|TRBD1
CASSIAGTGSGYTF
TGTGCCAGTAGTATTGCCGGGACAGGGAGTGGCTACACCTTC
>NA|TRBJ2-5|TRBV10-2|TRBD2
CASSGGGGTQYF
TGCGCCAGCAGTGGCGGGGGGGGGACCCAGTACTTC
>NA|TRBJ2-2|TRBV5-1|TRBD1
CASAEQGETGELFF
TGCGCCAGTGCTGAACAGGGGGAGACCGGGGAGCTGTTTTTT
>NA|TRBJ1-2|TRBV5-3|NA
CARYKKEPSGYGYTF
TGTGCCAGGTACAAAAAAGAACCCTCAGGCTATGGCTACACCTTC
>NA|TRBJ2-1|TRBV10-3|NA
CAIGATGDEQFF
TGTGCCATAGGGGCTACGGGGGATGAGCAGTTCTTC
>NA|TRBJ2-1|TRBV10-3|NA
CAISEHRDEQFF
TGTGCCATCAGTGAGCACCGGGACGAGCAGTTCTTC
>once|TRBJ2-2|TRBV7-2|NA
CASTLRQDPGELFF
TGTGCCAGCACCTTGAGACAGGACCCCGGGGAGCTGTTTTTT
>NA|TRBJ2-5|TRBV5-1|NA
CASSLDDRPQETQYF
TGCGCCAGCAGCTTGGATGACAGACCCCAAGAGACCCAGTACTTC
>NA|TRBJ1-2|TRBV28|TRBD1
CASGAPNRGRRDGYTF
TGTGCCAGCGGGGCGCCCAACAGGGGGCGCAGGGATGGCTACACCTTC
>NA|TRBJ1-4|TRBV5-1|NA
CASRGRTNEKLFF
TGCGCCAGCAGGGGGCGGACTAATGAAAAACTGTTTTTT
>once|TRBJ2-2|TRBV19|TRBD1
CASSRTGGVVELFF
TGTGCCAGTAGTCGTACAGGGGGCGTGGTGGAGCTGTTTTTT
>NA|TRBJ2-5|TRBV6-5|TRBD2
CASSYSGGQETQYF
TGTGCCAGCAGTTACTCGGGGGGGCAAGAGACCCAGTACTTC
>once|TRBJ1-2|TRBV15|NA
CATSQGSLRGYTF
TGTGCCACCAGCCAGGGGAGCTTACGTGGCTACACCTTC
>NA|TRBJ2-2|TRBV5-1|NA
CASSPVGGLNTGELFF
TGCGCCAGCAGCCCCGTGGGGGGATTGAACACCGGGGAGCTGTTTTTT
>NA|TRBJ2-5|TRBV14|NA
CASTADSIRETQYF
TGTGCCAGCACCGCGGACTCCATCAGGGAGACCCAGTACTTC
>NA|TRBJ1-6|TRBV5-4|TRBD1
CASSLGPGQGRSPLHF
TGTGCCAGCAGCTTGGGGCCGGGACAGGGAAGATCACCCCTCCACTTT
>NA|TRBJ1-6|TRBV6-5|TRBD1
CASRPGGLGNSPLHF
TGTGCCAGCAGGCCAGGGGGCTTGGGTAATTCACCCCTCCACTTT
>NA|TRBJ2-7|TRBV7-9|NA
CASSTSRVGPFEQYF
TGTGCCAGCAGCACGAGCAGGGTAGGGCCATTCGAGCAGTACTTC
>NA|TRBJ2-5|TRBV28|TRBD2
CASSLRSSGSQETQYF
TGTGCCAGCAGTTTGAGGTCTAGCGGATCCCAAGAGACCCAGTACTTC
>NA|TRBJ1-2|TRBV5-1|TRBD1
CASSLRAPGQPNYGYTF
TGCGCCAGCAGCTTGAGGGCCCCGGGACAGCCGAACTATGGCTACACCTTC
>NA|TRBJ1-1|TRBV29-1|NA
CSVVGTEAFF
TGCAGCGTTGTGGGTACTGAAGCTTTCTTT
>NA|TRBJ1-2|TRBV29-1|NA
CSVERYRAGYGYTF
TGCAGCGTTGAACGATACAGGGCTGGCTATGGCTACACCTTC
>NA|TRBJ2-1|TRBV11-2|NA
CASSLGVEQFF
TGTGCCAGCAGCTTAGGAGTTGAGCAGTTCTTC
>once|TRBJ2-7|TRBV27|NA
CASSLLASAYEQYF
TGTGCCAGCAGTTTATTGGCTAGCGCCTACGAGCAGTACTTC
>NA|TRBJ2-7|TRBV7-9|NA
CASSSRGRYEQYF
TGTGCCAGCAGCTCCCGGGGCCGCTACGAGCAGTACTTC
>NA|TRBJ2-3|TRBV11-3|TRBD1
CASSYSGGSAATQYF
TGTGCCAGCAGTTATTCAGGGGGCTCTGCGGCTACGCAGTATTTT
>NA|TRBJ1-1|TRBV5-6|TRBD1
CASSLWGQLNTEAFF
TGTGCCAGCAGCTTGTGGGGACAGCTGAACACTGAAGCTTTCTTT
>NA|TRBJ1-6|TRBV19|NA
CASSTTKSSYNSPLHF
TGTGCCAGTAGTACTACCAAGAGCTCCTATAATTCACCCCTCCACTTT
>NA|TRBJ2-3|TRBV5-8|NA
CASSFLNTQYF
TGTGCCAGCAGCTTTTTAAATACGCAGTATTTT
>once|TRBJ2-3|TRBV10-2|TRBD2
CASSDSSGGPSTDTQYF
TGCGCCAGCAGTGATTCAAGCGGGGGGCCTAGCACAGATACGCAGTATTTT
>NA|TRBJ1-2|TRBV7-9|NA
CASSRDNYGYTF
TGTGCCAGCAGTCGGGACAACTATGGCTACACCTTC
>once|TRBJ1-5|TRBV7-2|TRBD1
CASRGQGASNQPQHF
TGTGCCAGCAGGGGACAGGGGGCTAGCAATCAGCCCCAGCATTTT
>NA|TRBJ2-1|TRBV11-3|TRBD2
CASSSGTSGSNEQFF
TGTGCCAGCAGCTCCGGGACTAGCGGGAGCAATGAGCAGTTCTTC
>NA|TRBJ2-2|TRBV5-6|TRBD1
CASSLDRGSTGELFF
TGTGCCAGCAGCTTGGACAGGGGTAGCACCGGGGAGCTGTTTTTT
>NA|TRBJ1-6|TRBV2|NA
CASSLRRESSPLHF
TGTGCCAGCAGTCTCCGGAGGGAGAGTTCACCCCTCCACTTT
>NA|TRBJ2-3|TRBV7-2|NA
CASSLDSNYNTDTQYF
TGTGCCAGCAGCCTGGACAGCAACTACAACACAGATACGCAGTATTTT
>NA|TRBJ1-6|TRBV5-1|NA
CASSPPGGNSPLHF
TGCGCCAGCAGTCCCCCGGGGGGAAATTCACCCCTCCACTTT
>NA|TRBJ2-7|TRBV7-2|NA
CASRTRELNYEQYF
TGTGCCAGCAGAACCCGCGAACTAAACTACGAGCAGTACTTC
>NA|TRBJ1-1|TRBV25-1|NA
CASSGRDKNTEAFF
TGTGCCAGCAGTGGGAGGGACAAGAACACTGAAGCTTTCTTT
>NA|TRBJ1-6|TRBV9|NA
CASSDTSSYNSPLHF
TGTGCCAGCAGCGATACGAGCTCCTATAATTCACCCCTCCACTTT
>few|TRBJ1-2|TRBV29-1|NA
CSASGNYGYTF
TGCAGCGCGTCGGGTAACTATGGCTACACCTTC
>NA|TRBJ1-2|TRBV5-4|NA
CASSLAGQNYGYTF
TGTGCCAGCAGCTTGGCAGGACAGAACTATGGCTACACCTTC
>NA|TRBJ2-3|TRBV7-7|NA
CASSLGAKTASTDTQYF
TGTGCTAGCAGCTTAGGGGCAAAGACAGCTAGCACAGATACGCAGTATTTT